This T cell receptor beta chain was recovered during a study of shared clonotypes between healthy human individuals. Germline V gives CDR1 SQVTM, CDR2 ANQGSEA. V lost 4 bases to trimming and J lost 3 bases; unmatched junction nucleotides: 6. The CDR3 extends over 15 amino acids. Deep was the level used in running the assay. The method was immunoSEQ multiplex PCR; TCRdb's version includes in-frame clones alone and lacks a portion of them. The sample yields under 600,000 clones, about three quarters seen once. The chain is built from TRBV29-1 and TRBJ2-3, with TRBD2 matching over 11 bases. Sequenced input: PBMCs. This sequence originates from a woman in her forties in good health. Some clones in this sample may be carry-over from other donors' samples. DNA for the CDR3: TGCAGCGTTGGGTTGACTAGCGGGAAGACAGATACGCAGTATTTT. The encoded protein is CSVGLTSGKTDTQYF.